This is a list of T cell receptor beta chains from one sample in a study of OX40 agonist ivuxolimab in advanced cancers. Clones were sequenced by immunoSEQ multiplex PCR, and TCRdb holds only the in-frame ones, with some missing. The sample lists approximately 56,000 clones; approximately 78% were seen once. The material sequenced was CD4+ or CD8+ T cells sorted from blood, taken in a trial of the OX40 agonist ivuxolimab. The receptors here all came from an adult with an advanced solid tumor such as melanoma, head and neck, liver or kidney cancer. Each CDR3 is given without its conserved first and last residue.

TRBJ2-1,TRBV6-6,ASSSKVNEQF
TRBJ2-5,TRBV4-2,ASSQEKGLAGDGGQETQY
TRBJ1-6,TRBV7-8,ASSSRYRGRMGNSPLH
TRBJ1-3,TRBV2,ASRMDSAGISGNTIY
TRBJ1-3,TRBV6-5,ASRQFSGNTIY
TRBJ2-5,TRBV25-1,ASSEDRSQETQY
TRBJ2-2,TRBV10-3,AISPRGNTGELF
TRBJ2-5,TRBV5-1,ASSLAGGKETQY
TRBJ2-1,TRBV19,ASSIEAEEQF
TRBJ2-7,TRBV11-2,ASSLAGGAGYEQY
TRBJ2-3,TRBV5-5,ASSYLQGSGDTQY
TRBJ2-2,TRBV9,ASSVGWDGSTGELF
TRBJ1-6,TRBV6-6,ASSFEGANNSPLH
TRBJ1-1,TRBV18,ASSPGQSMNTEAF
TRBJ2-2,TRBV11-2,ASSLDLGYTGELF
TRBJ1-2,TRBV28,ATSLGWGEGGYT
TRBJ1-1,TRBV11-3,ASSPRQANTEAF